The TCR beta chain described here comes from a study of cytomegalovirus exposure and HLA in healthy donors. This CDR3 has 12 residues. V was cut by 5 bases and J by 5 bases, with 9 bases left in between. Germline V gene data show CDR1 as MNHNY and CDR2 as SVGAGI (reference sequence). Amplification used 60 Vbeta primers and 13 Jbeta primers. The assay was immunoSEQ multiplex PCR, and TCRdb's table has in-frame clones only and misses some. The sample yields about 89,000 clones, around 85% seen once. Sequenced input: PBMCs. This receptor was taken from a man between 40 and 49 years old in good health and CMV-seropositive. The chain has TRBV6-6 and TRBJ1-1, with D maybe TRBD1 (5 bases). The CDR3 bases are TGTGCCAGCAGTCGCGCAGGGACTGAAGCTTTCTTT. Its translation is CASSRAGTEAFF.